This T cell receptor (beta chain) was observed in a study of Ad26.COV2.S vaccination and SARS-CoV-2 variants. Study as a whole: The donor participated in the COV1001 trial, in its Ad26.COV2.S arm. Intramuscular Ad26.COV2.S doses were given once or twice, 56 days apart. Study-wide findings and caveats: Recipients of either vaccine or placebo displayed similar breadth of non-spike TCRs.

This clone was counted a single time. Its antigen is currently unknown. Germline V gives CDR1 MNHEY, CDR2 SVGAGI. The V gene end was trimmed by 7 bases and the J gene end by 0 bases; junction bases not matched to a gene: 5. CDR3 size: 15 residues. Using immunoSEQ multiplex PCR, the repertoire was profiled, and TCRdb retains in-frame clones only, with some absent. This table holds 400,000 or so clones, roughly nine tenths found once. Treatment specified: 15 to 20 received Ad26.COV2.S at low or high dose, single or two shots; roughly five received placebo; per-sample allocation not given. At day 63 after the first vaccine or placebo injection, samples were drawn. The shot given was an Ad26 vector that makes Wuhan-strain SARS-CoV-2 spike.

Source: peripheral blood, taken in a trial of Ad26.COV2.S vaccine versus placebo. The sequence derives from a person aged 18-65 years who received the Ad26.COV2.S COVID-19 vaccine or a placebo. The chain recombines TRBV6-5 with TRBJ2-1; 8 bases fit TRBD1. CDR3 nucleotides: TGTGCCAGCATCGACGGGACAGGCTCCTACAATGAGCAGTTCTTC. Encoded protein: CASIDGTGSYNEQFF.